This T cell receptor beta chain was captured by sequencing in a study of esophageal squamous cell carcinoma under preoperative chemotherapy. Specified time point: before preoperative PTX-NDP chemotherapy. Paclitaxel-nedaplatin chemotherapy was given to patients ahead of their surgery. TCRdb re-called the PCR reads through MiXCR, storing one row per CDR3 protein. This table has 25,000 to 35,000 distinct CDR3 sequences, roughly 52% appearing once. Germline-derived CDR1 and CDR2 are SGHNT and YYREEE (reference sequence). V lost 5 bases and J 7 bases, leaving 19 bases between the germline ends. The CDR3 consists of 14 residues.

The sample was gathered from a patient given preoperative chemotherapy. The chain employs TRBV5-4 and TRBJ2-7; D tentatively reads TRBD1 or TRBD2 (6 bases each). This sequence originates from a human donor with esophageal squamous cell carcinoma. The donor label of this sample is uncertain. CDR3 sequence reads: CASSLEGGLREQYF. The DNA for the CDR3 is TGTGCCAGCAGTCTGGAGGGGGGCCTTAGGGAGCAGTACTTC.